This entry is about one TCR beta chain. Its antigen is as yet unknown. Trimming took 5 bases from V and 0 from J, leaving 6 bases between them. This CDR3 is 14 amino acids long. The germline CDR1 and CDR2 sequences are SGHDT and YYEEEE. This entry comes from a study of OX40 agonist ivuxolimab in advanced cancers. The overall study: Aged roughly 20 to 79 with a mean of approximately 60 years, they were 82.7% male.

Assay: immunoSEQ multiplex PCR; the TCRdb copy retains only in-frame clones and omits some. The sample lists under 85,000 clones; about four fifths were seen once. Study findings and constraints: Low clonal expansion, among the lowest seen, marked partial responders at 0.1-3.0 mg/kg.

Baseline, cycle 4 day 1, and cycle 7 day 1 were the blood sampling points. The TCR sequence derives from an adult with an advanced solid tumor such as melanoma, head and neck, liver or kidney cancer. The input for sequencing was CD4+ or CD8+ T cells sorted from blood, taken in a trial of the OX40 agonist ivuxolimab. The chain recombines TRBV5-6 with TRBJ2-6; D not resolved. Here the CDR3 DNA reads TGTGCCAGCAGTGAGAGCTCTGGGGCCAACGTCCTGACTTTC. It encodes CASSESSGANVLTF.